This paragraph reports one T cell receptor beta chain. The data derive from a study of CD8 T cells in Susac syndrome. Sequencing of TCR beta was performed on blood CD8+ T cells and on blood CD4+ T cells. TEMRA cells were FACS-enriched, with CD8+ and CD4+ T cells isolated negatively. With random hexamers, roughly 0.45 to 1 ug RNA was reverse transcribed. The amplification used immunoSEQ multiplex PCR on TCR beta CDR3; it spanned 54 Vbeta and 13 Jbeta. A single record per CDR3 protein comes from TCRdb applying MiXCR to the immunoSEQ multiplex PCR reads. Of about 180,000 distinct CDR3 sequences in the sample, approximately 96% were seen once. This TCR was sampled from a human donor with multiple sclerosis. The specimen was CD4+ T cells from PBMCs.

CDR3 DNA sequence: TGTGCCAGCTCGCAAAGGCCCACTGAAGCTTTCTTT. Amino acid sequence: CASSQRPTEAFF. J is TRBJ1-1 and V is TRBV18, with D unresolved. From germline, CDR1 is KGHSH and CDR2 LQKENI. The length of the CDR3 is 12 residues. Trimming took 6 bases from V and 4 from J, leaving 9 bases between them.